This T cell receptor beta chain was recovered during a study of CD8 T cells in Susac syndrome. Findings of the study overall: None of the CD4+ T cell repertoires in Susac syndrome showed clonal expansion.

Comment on this clonotype: What it binds is not known.

The diagnostic criteria for definite or probable disease, as recently defined, were met by the patients with Susac syndrome. This CDR3 is 15 amino acids long. cDNA came from roughly 0.47 to 1 ug RNA primed by random hexamers. TCRdb reprocessed the immunoSEQ multiplex PCR reads via MiXCR and lists one record per CDR3 protein. Here the sample spans roughly 150,000 distinct CDR3 sequences, approximately 94% being singletons. This chain uses TRBV21-1 with TRBJ1-2; TRBD1, the table's D call, was not compared with the DNA. TRBV21-1 is labeled a pseudogene. Material for sequencing was CD4+ T cells from PBMCs. The origin of this receptor is a human donor with Susac syndrome. CDR3 coding DNA: TGTGCCAGCCCCTACCTCGACAGAGCATTCTATGGCTACACCTTC. Its protein product is CASPYLDRAFYGYTF.